This TCR beta chain derives from a study of T cells in Graves' hyperthyroidism and ophthalmopathy. Looking at the study overall: The authors collected peripheral blood at initial diagnosis, before any treatment.

Clinical symptoms, serum thyroxine, TRAb, thyroid ultrasound and orbital computed tomography informed diagnoses. Template material for amplifying TCR beta CDR3 regions consisted of RNA transcripts. Carried out on the TCR CDR3, a first-round RT-PCR used the HTBI primer set. Via MiXCR, TCRdb re-called the multiplex PCR reads, giving one row per CDR3 protein. The sample has 460,000 or so distinct CDR3 sequences; roughly 14% are singletons. This clonotype was detected ten times or more. What it binds is not known. At one end, the junction sequence differs from germline, possibly due to a read error. Study-wide results and caveats: Onset of ophthalmopathy came a median around 6.5 months after the model predicted it. Most thyroid clonotypes expanded above 0.001 appeared in blood too.

The CDR3 length is 20 residues. The germline gives CDR1 SSHAT, CDR2 FNYEAQ (reference sequence). The receptor was derived from a woman between 18 and 30 years old with Graves' hyperthyroidism. The sequencing sample was made of blood. The chain couples TRBV7-7 to TRBJ2-1; 14 nucleotides agree with TRBD2. CDR3 residues: CASSLGFPGLAGALQNEQFF. As DNA, the CDR3 is TGTGCTAGCAGCTTAGGATTCCCGGGACTAGCGGGAGCCCTCCAGAATGAGCAGTTCTTC.